Listed here are 30 T cell receptor beta chains from one sample, sequenced in a study of T cells in Graves' hyperthyroidism and ophthalmopathy. Amplification yielded TCR beta CDR3 regions, with RNA transcripts as the source. Carried out on the TCR CDR3, a first-round RT-PCR used the HTBI primer set. In TCRdb, the multiplex PCR reads were re-called with MiXCR into one record per CDR3 protein. The sample holds roughly 150,000 distinct CDR3 sequences; 9.4% are singletons and the top ten take approximately 20%. The sequencing sample was made of blood. The source of these receptors is a woman younger than 30 with Graves' hyperthyroidism that later progressed to Graves' ophthalmopathy.

Many counts were recorded for this clonotype. The CDR3 DNA reads as TGTGCCAGCAGTGAAGGACTAGCGGGGACCCAAGAGACCCAGTACTTC. Translating gives CASSEGLAGTQETQYF. This chain joins TRBV2 and TRBJ2-5; 11 positions agree with TRBD2. V was clipped by 1 base and J by 1 base; unmatched bases: 2. Germline lookup yields CDR1 SNHLY and CDR2 FYNNEI. This CDR3 comprises 16 residues.

This clonotype was observed a few times. The chain joins TRBV19 to TRBJ2-3; no clear D. V was pared by 3 bases and J by 2 bases, with 12 bases between. Looked up from germline, CDR1 is LNHDA and CDR2 is SQIVND (reference sequence). CDR3 length: 15 amino acids. The CDR3 DNA reads as TGTGCCAGTAGTATTTTAGGTCAGCCCACAGATACGCAGTATTTT. Its protein product is CASSILGQPTDTQYF.

At least ten counts were recorded for this clonotype. V is TRBV15 and J is TRBJ2-5, with D perhaps matching TRBD1 (7 bases). With 4 bases removed from V and 4 bases from J, the gap between germline ends came to 16 bases. CDR1 and CDR2 (germline): LNHNV, YYDKDF (reference sequence). The CDR3 has 15 amino acids. The CDR3 DNA is TGTGCCACCAGCACGGACAGACAGGGAGGAGAGACCCAGTACTTC. Residues: CATSTDRQGGETQYF.

This clonotype was counted many times. The chain joins TRBV7-2 to TRBJ1-5; no clear D gene. The CDR3 has 15 amino acids. V lost 0 bases to trimming and J lost 6 bases, with 12 bases between them. Per germline, CDR1 SGHTA and CDR2 FQGNSA. CDR3 bases: TGTGCCAGCAGCTTAGCGTACCGGGGTGTTCAGCCCCAGCATTTT. Encoded protein: CASSLAYRGVQPQHF.

This clonotype was recorded at least ten times. The rearrangement uses TRBV10-3 and TRBJ2-7, with 9 bases lining up with TRBD1. The CDR3 runs to 16 residues. After removal of 7 bases from V and 3 bases from J, the junction contained 13 bases not matched to a gene. Per germline, CDR1 ENHRY and CDR2 SYGVKD. CDR3 nucleotide sequence: TGTGCCATCAAAAGCTCCCCGGGACAGGGCCTCTACGAGCAGTACTTC. Translation: CAIKSSPGQGLYEQYF.

This clonotype was seen more than once but under ten times. A much larger clone differs by one base, so this may be a read error. The V and J genes are TRBV7-8 and TRBJ1-5, with D unclear. The CDR3 contains 16 residues. V was shortened by 0 bases and J by 4 bases, with 13 bases between the two germline ends. Germline V CDR1 and CDR2: SGHVS, FQNEAQ. CDR3 residues: CASSLANRLWNQPQHF. The CDR3 DNA is TGTGCCAGCAGCTTAGCGAACAGACTTTGGAATCAGCCCCAGCATTTT.

In its sample, this clonotype was seen many times. The rearrangement joins TRBV29-1 to TRBJ1-2, with D unresolved. This CDR3 spans 12 amino acids. V was pared by 4 bases and J by 4 bases, with 10 bases between. The V gene's germline CDR1 is SQVTM and CDR2 ANQGSEA. CDR3 in amino acids: CSVGEYFYGYTF. The CDR3 bases are TGCAGCGTTGGGGAGTATTTCTATGGCTACACCTTC.

This clonotype was seen more than once but under ten times. This sequence joins TRBV5-1 and TRBJ1-1; a weak D match, TRBD1 (5 bases). CDR3 length: 16 amino acids. V gave up 3 bases and J gave up 4 bases, with 19 bases separating them. CDR1 SGHRS and CDR2 YFSETQ come from the germline V gene. CDR3 region: CASSSGVGGGGTEAFF. CDR3 bases: TGCGCCAGCAGCTCGGGGGTGGGCGGCGGGGGCACTGAAGCTTTCTTT.

J is TRBJ1-5 and V is TRBV4-1; D not certain. The V end was cut by 4 bases, the J end by 7 bases, with 20 bases between. The germline CDR1 and CDR2 sequences are MGHRA and YSYEKL. The CDR3 runs to 16 residues. CDR3 sequence (DNA): TGCGCCAGCAGCCTAACCTTGACACCGGCGGGGCAGCCCCAGCATTTT. This translates into CASSLTLTPAGQPQHF.

This clonotype has a handful of counts. The chain links TRBV30 to TRBJ1-5; 7 nucleotides match TRBD1. CDR3 length: 15 amino acids. The germline V gene has CDR1 GTSNPN and CDR2 SVGIG (reference sequence). The trim removed 1 base at V and 4 bases at J, leaving 7 bases unmatched. The CDR3, as DNA: TGTGCCTGGAGTGAATCAGGGGGATTAAATCAGCCCCAGCATTTT. Translated, it gives CAWSESGGLNQPQHF.

This clonotype was found many times. The V and J genes are TRBV29-1 and TRBJ1-1; 8 nucleotides line up with TRBD1. Germline lookup yields CDR1 SQVTM and CDR2 ANQGSEA. The J segment lost 3 bases and the V segment lost 3 bases, leaving 6 bases of the junction unmatched. The CDR3 has 14 residues. The CDR3 DNA reads TGCAGCGTTGATGGCAGGGGGCGAGACACTGAAGCTTTCTTT. Translation: CSVDGRGRDTEAFF.

This clonotype appeared many times. This chain connects TRBV12-5 to TRBJ2-1; D perhaps matches TRBD1 (7 bases). Germline V gene lookup returns CDR1 LGHNT and CDR2 FRNRAP. The V gene lost 6 bases and the J gene lost 6 bases, with 18 bases spanning the gap. The CDR3 loop spans 15 amino acids. CDR3 sequence: CASGPQGGVINEQFF. CDR3 DNA sequence: TGTGCTAGTGGGCCCCAGGGGGGAGTCATCAATGAGCAGTTCTTC.

This clonotype was seen more than once but under ten times. The chain carries TRBV20-1 and TRBJ2-3; 14 bases agree with TRBD2. This CDR3 spans 20 amino acids. Germline trimming cut 3 bases from V and 1 base from J; bases unmatched to any gene: 15. Germline lookup yields CDR1 DFQATT and CDR2 SNEGSKA (reference sequence). CDR3 nucleotide sequence: TGCAGTGCTAGTGGACCGGGGACTAGCGGGAGACTAAGCGGCACAGATACGCAGTATTTT. This translates into CSASGPGTSGRLSGTDTQYF.

The rearrangement uses TRBV5-4 and TRBJ1-2, with unresolved D. Germline V gene sequence: CDR1 SGHNT, CDR2 YYREEE (reference sequence). The ends were cut back, 4 bases at V and 7 bases at J, with 14 bases in the middle. The CDR3 runs to 13 residues. CDR3 residues: CASSPREGSGYTF. The CDR3 coding sequence is TGTGCCAGCAGCCCCCGGGAGGGAAGTGGCTACACCTTC.

This clonotype was picked up many times. This sequence joins TRBV3-1 and TRBJ1-1; D may be TRBD1 (5 bases). Germline V gene lookup returns CDR1 LGHDT and CDR2 YNNKEL (reference sequence). CDR3 length: 13 residues. Trimming shortened V by 4 bases and J by 5 bases, and 11 bases separated the two germline ends. CDR3 sequence: CASSPQGRTEAFF. CDR3 in DNA: TGTGCCAGCAGCCCGCAGGGTAGGACTGAAGCTTTCTTT.

The table lists this clonotype with many counts. This chain connects TRBV7-2 to TRBJ2-7; D remains ambiguous. CDR1 SGHTA and CDR2 FQGNSA come from the germline V gene. The V and J ends lost 4 bases and 4 bases respectively, with 11 bases between them. The CDR3 has 13 amino acids. The CDR3 nucleotides are TGTGCCAGCAGCTCCCCGATAGATTACGAGCAGTACTTC. It encodes CASSSPIDYEQYF.

In this sample, this clonotype turned up many times. The rearrangement links TRBV13 to TRBJ1-2; D uncertain. The V end was cut by 5 bases, the J end by 8 bases, with 21 bases between. Germline V gene lookup returns CDR1 PRHDT and CDR2 FYEKMQ (reference sequence). The CDR3 contains 15 residues. CDR3 amino acids: CASSRGSGGLEGYTF. The CDR3 DNA reads as TGTGCCAGCAGCCGGGGATCCGGCGGACTAGAGGGCTACACCTTC.

This clonotype was found once. Sequence at one end of the junction differs from germline and may be a read error. The V call is TRBV12-3 or TRBV12-4, the J call TRBJ2-1; 8 nucleotides match TRBD2. The CDR3 is 14 residues long. The CDR3 DNA reads TGTGCCAGCAGCTCGGGGGGGTCCTACAATGAGCAGCTCTTC. It codes for CASSSGGSYNEQLF.

The rearrangement uses TRBV5-1 and TRBJ2-7; 10 bases align to TRBD1. In germline, CDR1 is SGHRS, CDR2 YFSETQ. This CDR3 is built from 16 residues. V shed 4 bases, J shed 4 bases, and the junction held 11 bases outside the gene matches. The CDR3 region is CASSPGTGAIPYEQYF. DNA of the CDR3: TGCGCCAGCAGCCCAGGGACAGGGGCTATCCCTTACGAGCAGTACTTC.

Turning to this clonotype: The germline gene is not matched at one end of the junction; a read error may be the cause. The chain has TRBV10-3 and TRBJ2-3; a possible D gene is TRBD1 (5 bases). The CDR3 spans 13 residues. Germline values: CDR1 ENHRY, CDR2 SYGVKD. This CDR3 reads CAISGADADTQYF. DNA for the CDR3: TGTGCCATAAGTGGGGCAGATGCAGATACGCAGTATTTT.

At least ten counts were recorded for this clonotype. The chain couples TRBV30 to TRBJ1-1; D gene ambiguous. Germline CDR1 reads GTSNPN; CDR2 reads SVGIG (reference sequence). The CDR3 is made up of 11 amino acids. Trimming stripped 3 bases from V and 5 bases from J, with 7 bases between. The CDR3 DNA is TGTGCCTGGAGGGGCGGGACTGAAGCTTTCTTT. This gives the protein CAWRGGTEAFF.

This clonotype was seen only once. The DNA for the CDR3 is TGTGCCAGCAGCCCCCCCCACGACCAAGAGACCCAGTACTTC. As protein: CASSPPHDQETQYF. The chain employs TRBV9 and TRBJ2-5; the D is unclear. The V end lost 4 bases, the J end lost 0 bases, and 10 bases lay between the germline ends. CDR1 is SGDLS and CDR2 is YYNGEE in the germline V gene. CDR3 size: 14 residues.

This clonotype was recorded many times. CDR3 DNA: TGTGCCAGCAGAAGCCCGGATCCCTACGAGCAGTACTTC. Its protein is CASRSPDPYEQYF. V gene TRBV28 combines with J gene TRBJ2-7; D uncertain. Trimming shortened V by 6 bases and J by 2 bases, and 11 bases separated the two germline ends. The length of the CDR3 is 13 residues. CDR1 is MDHEN and CDR2 is SYDVKM in the germline V gene.

On this clonotype itself: It may be a read error: a sequence one base away is much more abundant. The rearrangement links TRBV6-1 to TRBJ2-2; the match to TRBD1 covers 9 bases. This CDR3 has 20 residues. Germline CDR1 is MNHNS and CDR2 is SASEGT. The CDR3 here is CASSVIGQGIWGFNTGELSF. In nucleotides, the CDR3 is TGTGCCAGCAGTGTTATCGGACAGGGGATTTGGGGATTTAACACCGGGGAGCTGTCTTTT.

This clonotype was counted a few times. V usage is TRBV4-1 and J usage is TRBJ2-5; 7 bases fit TRBD2. This CDR3 region has 15 residues. Per germline, CDR1 MGHRA and CDR2 YSYEKL. V lost 4 bases and J lost 4; bases outside the gene matches: 9. The CDR3 DNA sequence: TGCGCCAGCAGCCCCCGAGGGCCGGGGGGAGAGACCCAGTACTTC. Its protein product is CASSPRGPGGETQYF.

In its sample, this clonotype was seen many times. The genes are TRBV29-1 and TRBJ2-7; D possibly matches TRBD1 or TRBD2 (7 bases each). CDR1 and CDR2 from the germline V gene are SQVTM and ANQGSEA. V was clipped by 2 bases and J by 5 bases, with 25 bases between them. The CDR3 extends over 17 amino acids. In DNA form, the CDR3 reads TGCAGCGTTGAAATGGGGACAGAGACAGGGAGGGCCCACGAGCAGTACTTC. Protein product: CSVEMGTETGRAHEQYF.

This clonotype was counted ten times or more. The V gene is TRBV30, the J gene TRBJ1-2; D gene ambiguous. In germline, CDR1 is GTSNPN, CDR2 SVGIG (reference sequence). CDR3 length: 11 amino acids. Trimming shortened V by 5 bases and J by 4 bases, and 8 bases separated the two germline ends. CDR3 DNA: TGTGCCTGGTTTGCAGGCTATGGCTACACCTTC. As protein: CAWFAGYGYTF.

The J gene is TRBJ2-5, the V gene TRBV20-1, with 12 bases fitting TRBD2. CDR3 length: 16 amino acids. V was clipped by 2 bases and J by 5 bases; unmatched bases: 9. Germline values: CDR1 DFQATT, CDR2 SNEGSKA (reference sequence). CDR3 sequence reads: CSARPHTLAGGETQYF. CDR3 nucleotide sequence: TGCAGTGCTAGACCCCACACCCTAGCGGGAGGGGAGACCCAGTACTTC.

As concerns this clonotype: A much larger clone sits a single nucleotide away, making a read error possible. The chain uses TRBV3-1 and TRBJ1-6; D gene ambiguous. The CDR3 consists of 14 residues. V gave up 2 bases and J gave up 9 bases, with 11 bases separating them. Germline V gene lookup returns CDR1 LGHDT and CDR2 YNNKEL (reference sequence). The CDR3 loop is CASSQTPISSPLHF. Here the CDR3 DNA reads TGTGCCAGCAGCCAAACCCCAATCTCTTCACCCCTCCACTTT.

V usage is TRBV7-9 and J usage is TRBJ2-3, with 9 bases identical to TRBD2. Germline CDR1 and CDR2: SEHNR and FQNEAQ (reference sequence). CDR3 length equals 13 residues. This CDR3 reads CAVAGDYTDTQYF. DNA for the CDR3: TGTGCGGTAGCGGGGGACTACACAGATACGCAGTATTTT.